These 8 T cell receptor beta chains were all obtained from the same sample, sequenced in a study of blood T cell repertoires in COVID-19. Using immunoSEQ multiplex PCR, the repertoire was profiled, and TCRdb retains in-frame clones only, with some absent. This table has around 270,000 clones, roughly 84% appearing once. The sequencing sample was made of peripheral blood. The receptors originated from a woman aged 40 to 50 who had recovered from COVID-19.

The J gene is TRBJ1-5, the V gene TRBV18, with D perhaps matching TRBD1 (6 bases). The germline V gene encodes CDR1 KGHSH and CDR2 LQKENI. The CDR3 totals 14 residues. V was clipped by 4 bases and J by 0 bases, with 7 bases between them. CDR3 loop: CASSRQDSNQPQHF. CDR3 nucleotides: TGTGCCAGCTCACGACAGGATAGCAATCAGCCCCAGCATTTT.

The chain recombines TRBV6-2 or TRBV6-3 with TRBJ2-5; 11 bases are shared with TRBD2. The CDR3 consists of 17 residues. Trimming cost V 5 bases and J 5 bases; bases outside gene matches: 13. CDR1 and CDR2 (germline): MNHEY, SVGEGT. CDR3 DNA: TGTGCCAGCAGTCCCGAGAGGCTAGCGGGGGGCAGGGAGACCCAGTACTTC. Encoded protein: CASSPERLAGGRETQYF.

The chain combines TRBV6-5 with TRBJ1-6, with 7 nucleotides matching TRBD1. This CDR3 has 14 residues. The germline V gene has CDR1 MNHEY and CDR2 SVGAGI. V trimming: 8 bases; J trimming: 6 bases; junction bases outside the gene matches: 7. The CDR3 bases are TGTGCCAGCTATCGACAGGGTGGTAATTCACCCCTCCACTTT. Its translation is CASYRQGGNSPLHF.

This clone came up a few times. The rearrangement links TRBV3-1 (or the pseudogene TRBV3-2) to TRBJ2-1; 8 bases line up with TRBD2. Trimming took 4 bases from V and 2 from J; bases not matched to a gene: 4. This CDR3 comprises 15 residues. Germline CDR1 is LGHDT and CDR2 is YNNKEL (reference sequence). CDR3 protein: CASSPSGGTYNEQFF. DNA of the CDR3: TGTGCCAGCAGCCCAAGCGGGGGTACCTACAATGAGCAGTTCTTC.

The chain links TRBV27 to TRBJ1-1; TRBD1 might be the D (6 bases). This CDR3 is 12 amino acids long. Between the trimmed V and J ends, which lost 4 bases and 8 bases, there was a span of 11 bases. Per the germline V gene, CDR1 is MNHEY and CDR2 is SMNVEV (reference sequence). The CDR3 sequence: CASSSLTGEAFF. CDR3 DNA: TGTGCCAGCAGTTCCCTGACAGGAGAAGCTTTCTTT.

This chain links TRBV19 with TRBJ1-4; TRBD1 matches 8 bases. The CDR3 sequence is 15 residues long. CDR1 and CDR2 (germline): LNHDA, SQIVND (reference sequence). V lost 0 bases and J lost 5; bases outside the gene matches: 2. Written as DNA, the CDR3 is TGTGCCAGTAGTATAGAGGGACAGGAAAATGAAAAACTGTTTTTT. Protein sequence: CASSIEGQENEKLFF.

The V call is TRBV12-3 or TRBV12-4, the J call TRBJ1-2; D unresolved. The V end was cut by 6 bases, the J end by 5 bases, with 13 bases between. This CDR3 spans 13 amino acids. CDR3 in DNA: TGTGCCAGCAGCCGAGGTGGCTCGTATGGCTACACCTTC. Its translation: CASSRGGSYGYTF.

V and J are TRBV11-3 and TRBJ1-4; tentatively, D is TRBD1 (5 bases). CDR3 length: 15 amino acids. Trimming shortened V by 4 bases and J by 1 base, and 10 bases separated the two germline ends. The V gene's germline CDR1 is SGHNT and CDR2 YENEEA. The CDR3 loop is CASSSSTETNEKLFF. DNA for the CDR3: TGTGCCAGCAGCTCATCGACAGAAACTAATGAAAAACTGTTTTTT. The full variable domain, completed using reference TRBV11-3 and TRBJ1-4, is EAGVVQSPRYKIIEKKQPVAFWCNPISGHNTLYWYLQNLGQGPELLIRYENEEAVDDSQLPKDRFSAERLKGVDSTLKIQPAELGDSAVYLCASSSSTETNEKLFFGSGTQLSVL.